A single T cell receptor (beta chain) is shown here with its context. No antigen is known for it. The sample originates from a study of T-cell reconstitution after alpha-beta-depleted transplantation in children. General study findings and limits: T-cell counts and diversity at one year post-transplant came mainly from newly produced T cells.

This CDR3 has 17 amino acids. V was shortened by 4 bases and J by 0 bases, with 16 bases between the two germline ends. Germline lookup yields CDR1 LGHNA and CDR2 YSLEER. Unique molecular identifiers were built into the TCRbeta library. MiXCR was run by TCRdb on the PCR reads, yielding one entry per CDR3 protein. Of hundreds of thousands of distinct CDR3 sequences listed, roughly 7.7% are singletons. Sample: PBMCs, mostly from graft donor cells, taken 180 days after TCRalphabeta/CD19-depleted stem cell transplant. The rearrangement uses TRBV4-3 and TRBJ1-5; D may be TRBD1 (6 bases). The sequence was obtained from a male patient aged 10 to 17 who had a stem cell transplant for acute lymphoblastic leukemia, so the T cells may come from the graft donor. CDR3 sequence: CASSPSPRQDSNQPQHF. Written as DNA, the CDR3 is TGCGCCAGCAGCCCGTCACCGAGACAGGATAGCAATCAGCCCCAGCATTTT.